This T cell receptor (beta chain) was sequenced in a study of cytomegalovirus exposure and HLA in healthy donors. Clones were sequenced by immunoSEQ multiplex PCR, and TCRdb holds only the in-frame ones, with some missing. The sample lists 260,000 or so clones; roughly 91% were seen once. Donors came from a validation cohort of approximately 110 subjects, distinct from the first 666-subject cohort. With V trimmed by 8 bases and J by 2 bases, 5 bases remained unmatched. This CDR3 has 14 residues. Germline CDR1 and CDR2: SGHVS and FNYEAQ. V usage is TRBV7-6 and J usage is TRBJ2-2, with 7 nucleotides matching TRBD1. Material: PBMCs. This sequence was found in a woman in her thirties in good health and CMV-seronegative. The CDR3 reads CASGRQGNTGELFF. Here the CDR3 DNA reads TGTGCCAGCGGACGACAGGGCAACACCGGGGAGCTGTTTTTT.